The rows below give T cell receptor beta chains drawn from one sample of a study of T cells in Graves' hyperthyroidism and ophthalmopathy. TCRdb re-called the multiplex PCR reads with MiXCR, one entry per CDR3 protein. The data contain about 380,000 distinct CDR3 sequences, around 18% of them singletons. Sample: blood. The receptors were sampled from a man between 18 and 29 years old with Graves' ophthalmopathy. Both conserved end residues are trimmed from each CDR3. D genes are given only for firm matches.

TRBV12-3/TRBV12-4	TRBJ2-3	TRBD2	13	ASSLGTSGTDTQY
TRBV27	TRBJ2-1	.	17	ASSRRRTGPESSYNEQF
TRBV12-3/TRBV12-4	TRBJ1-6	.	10	ASRSYNSPLH
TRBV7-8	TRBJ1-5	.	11	ASSLGASEPQH
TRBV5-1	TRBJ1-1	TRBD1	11	ASSPTGSSEAF
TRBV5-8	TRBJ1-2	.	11	ASKDRANYGYT
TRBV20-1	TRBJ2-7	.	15	SAPADRNGVLLHGQY
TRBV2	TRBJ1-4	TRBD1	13	ASSASGTGVEKLF
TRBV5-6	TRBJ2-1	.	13	ASSLFGGPYNEQF
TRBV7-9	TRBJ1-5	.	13	ASSLAGPTNQPQH
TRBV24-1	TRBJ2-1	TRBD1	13	ATSDPPGQGYEQF
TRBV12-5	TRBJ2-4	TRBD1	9	AKTGWDIQY
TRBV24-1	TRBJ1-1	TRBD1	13	ATSVGQGDVTEAF
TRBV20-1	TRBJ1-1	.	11	SASVRVNTEAF
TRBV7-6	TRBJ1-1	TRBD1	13	ASSSQDRGGTEAF
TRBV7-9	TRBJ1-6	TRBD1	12	ASTGGSYDSPLH
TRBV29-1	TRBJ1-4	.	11	SVAGTENEKLF
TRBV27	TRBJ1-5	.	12	ASSLQSSNQPQH
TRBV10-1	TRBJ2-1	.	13	ASSVSQGGGNEQF
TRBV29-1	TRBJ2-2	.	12	SAYTGAGTGELF
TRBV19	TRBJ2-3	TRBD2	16	ASSMALAGGPSTDTQY
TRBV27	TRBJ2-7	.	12	ASSLWVGSYEQY
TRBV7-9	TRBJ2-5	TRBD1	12	ASSSGQEQETQY
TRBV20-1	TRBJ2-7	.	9	SAREGYEQY
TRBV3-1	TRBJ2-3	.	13	ASSQVWTSTDTQY
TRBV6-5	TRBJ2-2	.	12	ASSYFRPADELF
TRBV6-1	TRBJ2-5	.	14	ASSEAPGNLQETQY
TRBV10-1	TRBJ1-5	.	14	ASIREQGAGGQPQH
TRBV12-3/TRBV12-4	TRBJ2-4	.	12	ASSLGGTKNIQY
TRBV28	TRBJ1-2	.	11	ASSFGGPYGYT
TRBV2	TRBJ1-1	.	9	ASRTDGEAF
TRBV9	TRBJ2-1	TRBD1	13	ASSPRTGFDNEQF
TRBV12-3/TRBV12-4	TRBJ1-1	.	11	ASRPAMNTEAF
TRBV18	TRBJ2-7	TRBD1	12	ASSHDRGDYEQY
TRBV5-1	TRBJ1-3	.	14	ASSLVGASSGNTIY
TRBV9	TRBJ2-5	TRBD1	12	ASSVGGGGETQY
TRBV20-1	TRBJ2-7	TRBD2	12	SARRGLALAEQY
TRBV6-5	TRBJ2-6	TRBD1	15	ASSSDRDPPGANVLT
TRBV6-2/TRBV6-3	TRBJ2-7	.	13	ASSYGPTDLIEQY
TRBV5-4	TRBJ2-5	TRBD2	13	ASSFSSGGQETQY
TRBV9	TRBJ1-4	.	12	ASNAEATNEKLF